This TCR beta chain was found in a study of blood T cell repertoires in COVID-19. About the study: PBMCs, B-cell-depleted T cells, or T cells provided the cDNA or gDNA that made up the material.

Produced via immunoSEQ multiplex PCR; TCRdb's table is partial and in-frame only. Among some 180,000 clones listed, 78% were seen once. The length of the CDR3 is 12 residues. The V and J ends lost 3 bases and 5 bases respectively, with 7 bases between them. CDR1 SGHAT and CDR2 FQNNGV come from the germline V gene. Sample: peripheral blood. This clonotype originated in a woman of 80 years or more with active or convalescent COVID-19. The genes are TRBV11-2 and TRBJ1-1, with D unresolved. The CDR3 region is CASSFSRTEAFF. The CDR3 DNA sequence: TGTGCCAGCAGCTTCAGTCGTACTGAAGCTTTCTTT.